The TCR beta chain described here comes from a study of cytomegalovirus exposure and HLA in healthy donors. PCR amplification relied on 60 Vbeta primers (plus 13 Jbeta primers). Clones were read by immunoSEQ multiplex PCR, and TCRdb kept only the in-frame ones, dropping some. The table has roughly 140,000 clones, 60% to 80% seen once; the top ten hold roughly 4.6%. Study-level results: Available immune exposure information was restricted to CMV serostatus only.

Comment on this clone: Its specificity is unknown. The junction and the germline gene differ at one end; a read error may be behind it.

Germline V gene sequence: CDR1 MNHEY, CDR2 SMNVEV (reference sequence). The CDR3 covers 13 residues. Input material: PBMCs. V is TRBV27 and J is TRBJ1-1; D is uncertain. This TCR was sampled from a woman aged 50 to 65 in good health and CMV-seronegative. The CDR3, as DNA: TGTGCCAGCAGACCACTACCGGCCACTGCAGCTTTCTTT. Its protein is CASRPLPATAAFF.